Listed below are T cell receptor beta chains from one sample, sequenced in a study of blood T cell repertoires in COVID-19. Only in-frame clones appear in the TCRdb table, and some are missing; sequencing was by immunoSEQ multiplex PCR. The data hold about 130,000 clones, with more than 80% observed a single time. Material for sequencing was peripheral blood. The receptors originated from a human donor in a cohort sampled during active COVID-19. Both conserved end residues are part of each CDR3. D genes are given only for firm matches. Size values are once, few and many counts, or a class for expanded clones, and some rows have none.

TGTGCCAGTAGGGAGGGCGCCCTAAATTCACCCCTCCACTTT	CASREGALNSPLHF	once	14	.	TRBV19	TRBJ1-6
TGTGCCACCAGCAGGGCCTCGGGGGGTCAGCCCCAGCATTTT	CATSRASGGQPQHF	.	14	.	TRBV15	TRBJ1-5
TGTGCCAGCAGCGTAGCTACGTCTAGCGGACTCTACGAGCAGTACTTC	CASSVATSSGLYEQYF	once	16	TRBD2	TRBV9	TRBJ2-7
TGTGCCAGCAGCCCACGCGACAGCACCTACGAGCAGTACTTC	CASSPRDSTYEQYF	.	14	.	TRBV7-9	TRBJ2-7
TGTGCCAGCTCTTATACTTTGTCCTCTGGAAACACCATATATTTT	CASSYTLSSGNTIYF	.	15	.	TRBV11-2	TRBJ1-3
TGTGCCAGCAGTGACAGGGCTCCCAATCAGCCCCAGCATTTT	CASSDRAPNQPQHF	.	14	TRBD1	TRBV27	TRBJ1-5
TGTGCCAGCAGCTTAGGAATAGCGGGAGGTCCAGATACGCAGTATTTT	CASSLGIAGGPDTQYF	.	16	TRBD2	TRBV7-6	TRBJ2-3
TGTGCCAGCAGCTCACACATGCAAGCGGGAGCGCGGTACAATGAGCAGTTCTTC	CASSSHMQAGARYNEQFF	once	18	TRBD2	TRBV11-3	TRBJ2-1
TGTGCCAGCAACTTGGGAGGGTCCTATGGCTACACCTTC	CASNLGGSYGYTF	.	13	.	TRBV5-4	TRBJ1-2
TGTGCCAGCAGCCCCGACAGTTGGTATGAAGATACGCAGTATTTT	CASSPDSWYEDTQYF	.	15	.	TRBV7-2	TRBJ2-3
TGCGCCAGCAGCTTCGAAGGAGGCACAGATACGCAGTATTTT	CASSFEGGTDTQYF	.	14	.	TRBV5-1	TRBJ2-3
TGTGCCAGCAGCCAAGATACCAAGCGGGGGGGAGGGTACGAGCAGTACTTC	CASSQDTKRGGGYEQYF	.	17	TRBD2	TRBV3-1/TRBV3-2	TRBJ2-7
TGTGCCAGGGCTCTGGGGACTAACACTGAAGCTTTCTTT	CARALGTNTEAFF	once	13	.	TRBV6-4	TRBJ1-1
TGTGCCAGCAGCTTAGGACAGGGAAGGACTGAAGCTTTCTTT	CASSLGQGRTEAFF	.	14	TRBD1	TRBV5-4	TRBJ1-1
TGTGCCAGCAGTTTGACAGGGGGGATTGGTACTGAAGCTTTCTTT	CASSLTGGIGTEAFF	.	15	TRBD1	TRBV6-2/TRBV6-3	TRBJ1-1
TGTGCCAGCAGCTCCGAACAGGGGCGGTCAGAGACCCAGTACTTC	CASSSEQGRSETQYF	.	15	TRBD1	TRBV5-6	TRBJ2-5
TGTGCCAGCAGCTTACTGTTGCAGGGGCACTATGGCTACACCTTC	CASSLLLQGHYGYTF	few	15	.	TRBV7-9	TRBJ1-2
TGTGCCAGCAGTTTACCAAGACCTTTAACGGGAGCTCGGGACAATGAGCAGTTCTTC	CASSLPRPLTGARDNEQFF	.	19	.	TRBV27	TRBJ2-1
TGTGCCAGCAGATATTTTAAGTTCGGTGAAGCTTTCTTT	CASRYFKFGEAFF	.	13	.	TRBV6-5	TRBJ1-1
TGTGCCAGCAGCTTGAATCACAGAAACTATGGCTACACCTTC	CASSLNHRNYGYTF	.	14	.	TRBV5-6	TRBJ1-2
TGTGCCAGCAGTTCCCCCCCCCGGGCGGGTGTAAACATTCAGTACTTC	CASSSPPRAGVNIQYF	.	16	.	TRBV6-2/TRBV6-3	TRBJ2-4
TGTGCCAGCAGCCAAGCAACCAGCGGGAAATCAGCTACGCAGTATTTT	CASSQATSGKSATQYF	few	16	TRBD2	TRBV3-1/TRBV3-2	TRBJ2-3
TGTGCCAGTTCTGGCTTCAACTATGGCTACACCTTC	CASSGFNYGYTF	few	12	.	TRBV19	TRBJ1-2
TGTGCCAGCAGCTTAAGAACCGGGACTAGCGGGACGAATGAGCAGTTCTTC	CASSLRTGTSGTNEQFF	.	17	TRBD2	TRBV7-6	TRBJ2-1
TGCGCCAGCAGCCAAAGACAGGGTCTGGAAAAACTGTTTTTT	CASSQRQGLEKLFF	.	14	TRBD1	TRBV10-2	TRBJ1-4
TGTGCCACCAGCAGCGACAGGGGGCGCTATCTCGATACGCAGTATTTT	CATSSDRGRYLDTQYF	.	16	TRBD1	TRBV15	TRBJ2-3
TGTGCCAGCAGTCCAGACAGGGTTATCTATGGCTACACCTTC	CASSPDRVIYGYTF	few	14	TRBD1	TRBV6-5	TRBJ1-2
TGTGCCAGCAGCCAAGTGCTAGCGGGTCCCTACAATGAGCAGTTCTTC	CASSQVLAGPYNEQFF	.	16	TRBD2	TRBV14	TRBJ2-1
TGCGCCAGCAGGAGGGATGGACAGATAGCCGGGGAGCTGTTTTTT	CASRRDGQIAGELFF	.	15	.	TRBV5-1	TRBJ2-2
TGTGCCACGCGTGTAGAGAATGAGCAGTTCTTC	CATRVENEQFF	.	11	.	TRBV10-3	TRBJ2-1
TGTGCCAGCAGTTCCTGGGGGGGCCAAGCGACACCCCTCCACTTT	CASSSWGGQATPLHF	.	15	.	TRBV27	TRBJ1-6
TGTGCCAGCAGCTTAGGTCGTTTTGCGGGAGGGCCGGCCGATGAGCAGTTCTTC	CASSLGRFAGGPADEQFF	.	18	TRBD2	TRBV7-8	TRBJ2-1
TGTGCCAGCAGCCCCAGAGGAGGAGGTTTCGATGAGCAGTTCTTC	CASSPRGGGFDEQFF	.	15	.	TRBV9	TRBJ2-1
TGTGCCAGTAGTATAGGGGACAATTCCTACGAGCAGTACTTC	CASSIGDNSYEQYF	.	14	.	TRBV19	TRBJ2-7
TGTGCCAGTAGTCCCTGGGCAACAACTAATGAAAAACTGTTTTTT	CASSPWATTNEKLFF	.	15	.	TRBV19	TRBJ1-4
TGTGCCAGCAGTTACTTGGCGGGGAGGAGCACAGATACGCAGTATTTT	CASSYLAGRSTDTQYF	.	16	.	TRBV6-2/TRBV6-3	TRBJ2-3
TGTGCCAGTACTACGGATCTGCCGAGCGACTATGGCTACACCTTC	CASTTDLPSDYGYTF	.	15	.	TRBV19	TRBJ1-2
TGCAGTGCTAGTTTTTCCCCGGGACAGATAAACTATGGCTACACCTTC	CSASFSPGQINYGYTF	once	16	TRBD1	TRBV20-1	TRBJ1-2
TGTGCCAGCAGCCAAGAGAATTGGAGGGAGAGGGAGACCCAGTACTTC	CASSQENWRERETQYF	.	16	.	TRBV14	TRBJ2-5
TGTGCCAGCAGCTTAGGATGGCATGAGCAGTTCTTC	CASSLGWHEQFF	.	12	.	TRBV11-3	TRBJ2-1
TGTGCCAGCAGCACAAGACTTCGTACCGAAAAACTGTTTTTT	CASSTRLRTEKLFF	once	14	.	TRBV5-8	TRBJ1-4
TGTGCCAGTAGTAGACAGGGGGAGTTGGAAAAACTGTTTTTT	CASSRQGELEKLFF	.	14	TRBD1	TRBV19	TRBJ1-4
TGTGCCAGCAGACCAACTTTAGGGGGAAACTATGGCTACACCTTC	CASRPTLGGNYGYTF	.	15	.	TRBV2	TRBJ1-2
TGTGCCAGTAGTAGGACAGGGGTGAATCAGCCCCAGCATTTT	CASSRTGVNQPQHF	.	14	TRBD1	TRBV19	TRBJ1-5
TGTGCCAGCAGCTTAGGGGGCCCCCTTTTGGGCACTGAAGCTTTCTTT	CASSLGGPLLGTEAFF	.	16	TRBD1	TRBV5-6	TRBJ1-1
TGTGCCAGCAGTCTATACTCTGGGGCCAACGTCCTGACTTTC	CASSLYSGANVLTF	.	14	.	TRBV6-2/TRBV6-3	TRBJ2-6
TGTGCCATCAGTGAGTCGCCGGCGGCGATCTATGGCTACACCTTC	CAISESPAAIYGYTF	.	15	.	TRBV10-3	TRBJ1-2
TGTGCCAGCAGCTTAGATAGCGGGGGGGCCTTAGAGACCCAGTACTTC	CASSLDSGGALETQYF	once	16	TRBD2	TRBV7-2	TRBJ2-5
TGTGCCAGCGGGGGGCTAGCGGGGGCCGTCTCCTACGAGCAGTACTTC	CASGGLAGAVSYEQYF	.	16	TRBD2	TRBV2	TRBJ2-7
TGTGCCAGCAGCGGCGGGGGCGCAGGGCTCAATGAGCAGTTCTTC	CASSGGGAGLNEQFF	.	15	.	TRBV7-6	TRBJ2-1